This T cell receptor beta chain was obtained from a study of molecular identifiers for immune sequencing clone quantification. Preparation methods for the bulk TCR libraries were those previously described, with listed TCR primers. MiXCR was run by TCRdb on the PCR reads, yielding one entry per CDR3 protein. The sample has under 350,000 distinct CDR3 sequences, about a quarter seen once; the top ten hold roughly 0.7%. Study-wide points: Investigators reportedly could detect spiked Jurkat TCR RNA from one cell among some 940,000 naive cells. More than 97% of effector molecules, versus under 1% of naive-cell molecules, belonged to clones above 20 RNA copies.

About this clonotype itself: Its antigen is unknown. A much larger clone is a single base away; this may be a read error.

This CDR3 spans 17 amino acids. V shed 4 bases, J shed 0 bases, and the junction held 6 bases outside the gene matches. Germline-derived CDR1 and CDR2 are KGHDR and SFDVKD. The genes are TRBV24-1 and TRBJ2-1, with 9 bases lining up with TRBD2. The clonotype was recovered from a human donor in good health. Some libraries in this study had Jurkat cell RNA spiked in. What was sequenced was naive CD8+ T cells from blood, with Jurkat cell RNA spiked in. Subset indicated: FACS-sorted CD8+CD4-CCR7+CD45RA+ naive T cells. The CDR3 DNA reads as TGTGCCACCAGTGAGTTGACTAGCGGAAGCTCCTACAATGAGCAGTTCTTC. This encodes CATSELTSGSSYNEQFF.